The next 2 T cell receptor beta chains were all read from a single sample in a study of blood T cell repertoires in COVID-19. Assay used: immunoSEQ multiplex PCR; TCRdb lists only in-frame clones, some missing. The data contain more than 150,000 clones, 70% to 90% of them seen just once; the ten biggest clones take up under 2.5%. The sequenced sample consisted of peripheral blood. The source of these receptors is a man in his 70s with active or convalescent COVID-19.

The rearrangement uses TRBV5-6 and TRBJ2-7, with 10 bases that match TRBD2. CDR3 length equals 14 residues. CDR1 is SGHDT and CDR2 is YYEEEE in the germline V gene. V shed 3 bases, J shed 2 bases, and the junction held 2 bases outside the gene matches. CDR3 DNA sequence: TGTGCCAGCAGCTGGAGCGGGAGGGCCTACGAGCAGTACTTC. It is translated as CASSWSGRAYEQYF. Together with reference TRBV5-6 and TRBJ2-7, the CDR3 gives the full variable domain: DAGVTQSPTHLIKTRGQQVTLRCSPKSGHDTVSWYQQALGQGPQFIFQYYEEEERQRGNFPDRFSGHQFPNYSSELNVNALLLGDSALYLCASSWSGRAYEQYFGPGTRLTVT.

The chain is built from TRBV28 and TRBJ2-3; D not certain. The CDR3 sequence is 13 residues long. Deletions cut 4 bases from V and 4 bases from J, with 9 bases between. Germline V lookup: CDR1 MDHEN, CDR2 SYDVKM. Written as DNA, the CDR3 is TGTGCCAGCAGTTCATACTTGGCAGATACGCAGTATTTT. Translated, it gives CASSSYLADTQYF.